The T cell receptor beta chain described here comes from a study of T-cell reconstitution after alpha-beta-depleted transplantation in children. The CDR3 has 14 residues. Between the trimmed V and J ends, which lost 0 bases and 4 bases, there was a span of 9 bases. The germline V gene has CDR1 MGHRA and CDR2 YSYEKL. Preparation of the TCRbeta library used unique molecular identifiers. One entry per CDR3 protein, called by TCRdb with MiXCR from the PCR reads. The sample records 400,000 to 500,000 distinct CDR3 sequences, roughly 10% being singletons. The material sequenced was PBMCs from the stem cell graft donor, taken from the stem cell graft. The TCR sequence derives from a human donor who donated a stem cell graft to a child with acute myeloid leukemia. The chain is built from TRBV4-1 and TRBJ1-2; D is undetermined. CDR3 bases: TGCGCCAGCAGCCAAGATAGGGCCGGCTATGGCTACACCTTC. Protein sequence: CASSQDRAGYGYTF.